These 10 T cell receptor beta chains were all obtained from the same sample, sequenced in a study of shared clonotypes between healthy human individuals. Profiled with immunoSEQ multiplex PCR; TCRdb holds only in-frame clones, not every one. The sample consists of over 1.5 million clones, nearly 99% of them appearing once. Material: naive CD4+ T cells sorted from blood. Subset denoted: CD45RA+ positively selected. These receptors were collected from a man aged 25-45 years in good health.

The V and J genes are TRBV2 and TRBJ1-1; D is possibly TRBD1 (6 bases). This CDR3 spans 16 amino acids. CDR1 is SNHLY, CDR2 FYNNEI, per germline. V lost 2 bases to trimming and J lost 0 bases, with 13 bases between them. CDR3 nucleotides: TGTGCCAGCAGTGAATCCAGGGGTAGCATGAACACTGAAGCTTTCTTT. Protein: CASSESRGSMNTEAFF.

The V gene is TRBV11-2, the J gene TRBJ2-7, with a weak D call TRBD2 (5 bases). The CDR3 loop spans 15 amino acids. Per the germline V gene, CDR1 is SGHAT and CDR2 is FQNNGV. Trimming pared 5 bases from V and 3 bases from J, leaving 17 bases between. This CDR3 is CASSPNAGRNYEQYF. CDR3 DNA sequence: TGTGCCAGCAGCCCAAACGCGGGCAGGAACTACGAGCAGTACTTC.

This chain links TRBV27 with TRBJ2-7; the D is unclear. This CDR3 has 14 amino acids. Trimming cost V 3 bases and J 1 base, with 10 bases left between them. The germline CDR1 and CDR2 sequences are MNHEY and SMNVEV (reference sequence). For the CDR3, the DNA is TGTGCCAGCAGTTTGATGGGCGATTCCTACGAGCAGTACTTC. It encodes CASSLMGDSYEQYF.

The chain's CDR3 is CASSLISSLETQYF. CDR3 DNA: TGCGCCAGCAGCTTGATAAGTAGCTTAGAGACCCAGTACTTC. The chain has TRBV5-1 and TRBJ2-5, with D hard to call. CDR1 and CDR2 (germline): SGHRS, YFSETQ. The CDR3 extends over 14 amino acids. Between the trimmed V and J ends, which lost 1 base and 4 bases, there was a span of 11 bases.

This chain connects TRBV2 to TRBJ2-5, with D tentatively TRBD1 (7 bases). Trimming pared 6 bases from V and 4 bases from J, leaving 18 bases between. CDR1 is SNHLY, CDR2 FYNNEI, per germline. This CDR3 spans 15 amino acids. CDR3 sequence reads: CASSLLGGGVETQYF. The CDR3 DNA is TGTGCCAGCAGCCTACTCGGAGGGGGCGTAGAGACCCAGTACTTC.

V usage is TRBV4-3 and J usage is TRBJ2-7; a possible D gene is TRBD2 (6 bases). Germline V lookup: CDR1 LGHNA, CDR2 YSLEER. This CDR3 spans 15 amino acids. V gave up 4 bases and J gave up 0 bases, with 13 bases separating them. Here the CDR3 reads CASSPTLGGSYEQYF. Written as DNA, the CDR3 is TGCGCCAGCAGCCCCACCCTGGGAGGCTCCTACGAGCAGTACTTC.

The chain recombines TRBV2 with TRBJ1-1; no clear D. Trimming took off 4 bases at V and 2 bases at J, with 11 bases between the two ends. The CDR3 loop spans 14 amino acids. Germline V gives CDR1 SNHLY, CDR2 FYNNEI. In nucleotides, the CDR3 is TGTGCCAGCAGTGGATGGACGGGAAACACTGAAGCTTTCTTT. This gives the protein CASSGWTGNTEAFF.

This chain uses TRBV18 with TRBJ1-5; D call uncertain. From germline, CDR1 is KGHSH and CDR2 LQKENI. This CDR3 comprises 16 residues. Trimming took 4 bases from V and 2 from J, leaving 15 bases between them. DNA for the CDR3: TGTGCCAGCTCACTCTACTCTACGGCAGGCAATCAGCCCCAGCATTTT. It specifies CASSLYSTAGNQPQHF.

The gene calls are TRBV19 and TRBJ2-1, with unresolved D. The CDR3 extends over 12 amino acids. Trimming took off 5 bases at V and 4 bases at J, with 6 bases between the two ends. Germline values: CDR1 LNHDA, CDR2 SQIVND (reference sequence). This chain's CDR3 is CASSRYYNEQFF. The CDR3 bases are TGTGCCAGTAGTCGGTATTACAATGAGCAGTTCTTC.

The genes are TRBV15 and TRBJ2-5, with D tentatively TRBD1 or TRBD2 (5 bases each). Looked up from germline, CDR1 is LNHNV and CDR2 is YYDKDF (reference sequence). The CDR3 loop spans 12 amino acids. V lost 5 bases and J lost 13, with 17 bases in between. The CDR3 region is CATSSSLGTGYF. The CDR3, as DNA: TGTGCCACCAGCTCCTCTCTAGGGACCGGGTACTTC.